This T cell receptor (beta chain) emerged from a study of blood T cell repertoires in COVID-19. Overall study: Samples came from the United States, Italy and Spain, spanning acute and convalescent COVID-19. T cells, B-cell-depleted T cells, or PBMCs provided the cDNA or gDNA that served as material.

Authors' analysis steps: Researchers report that nucleated cell counts were estimated from reference gene primer amplification. TCRdb's copy holds only in-frame clones and misses some; the assay was immunoSEQ multiplex PCR. From that table come the V and J calls and clone size; the DNA was used to work out D and trimming. Of about 220,000 clones listed, about 90% were seen once; the top ten hold more than 2.5%. Germline V gene data show CDR1 as MGHRA and CDR2 as YSYEKL. The CDR3 has 15 amino acids. The V end was cut by 0 bases, the J end by 5 bases, with 12 bases between. Sequencing input: peripheral blood. V gene TRBV4-1 combines with J gene TRBJ2-3; D call uncertain. The receptor comes from a woman in her twenties or thirties who had recovered from COVID-19. The CDR3 DNA reads TGCGCCAGCAGCCAAGATGGGCCTCGTGTAGATACGCAGTATTTT. Protein sequence: CASSQDGPRVDTQYF.